Below, 22 T cell receptor beta chains from the same sample are listed, as sequenced in a study of blood T cell repertoires in COVID-19. Sequencing used immunoSEQ multiplex PCR; TCRdb keeps in-frame clones, though not all of them. Among 200,000 to 250,000 clones, about 79% were seen once, and the ten largest hold under 1.5%. The sequencing sample was made of PBMCs or T cells enriched from blood (not recorded which). These receptors were taken from a middle-aged woman with acute COVID-19.

V gene TRBV28 combines with J gene TRBJ1-2, with 11 nucleotides matching TRBD1. Unmatched junction bases numbered 6, after V lost 6 bases and J lost 3 bases. The CDR3 sequence is 15 residues long. Germline CDR1 reads MDHEN; CDR2 reads SYDVKM. CDR3 nucleotide sequence: TGTGCCAGCAGCCCCGGACAGGGGGCCTACTATGGCTACACCTTC. Translated, it gives CASSPGQGAYYGYTF.

The V call is TRBV6-2 or TRBV6-3, the J call TRBJ2-6; no clear D gene. This CDR3 is 15 amino acids long. Trimming took 2 bases from V and 2 from J, leaving 7 bases between them. Germline V gene lookup returns CDR1 MNHEY and CDR2 SVGEGT. CDR3 DNA: TGTGCCAGCAGTTACCTAAGTACTGGGGCCAACGTCCTGACTTTC. The encoded protein is CASSYLSTGANVLTF.

The J gene is TRBJ1-2, the V gene TRBV7-9, with D possibly matching TRBD1 (5 bases). Germline-derived CDR1 and CDR2 are SEHNR and FQNEAQ (reference sequence). V lost 5 bases, J lost 0 bases, and 7 bases lay in between. This CDR3 has 13 amino acids. The CDR3 DNA reads as TGTGCCAGCAGCCCCAGGGCTAACTATGGCTACACCTTC. Amino acid sequence: CASSPRANYGYTF.

This clone was observed a few times. The V and J genes are TRBV6-5 and TRBJ1-1; weak D call: TRBD1 (5 bases). The CDR3 sequence is 14 residues long. Germline CDR1 reads MNHEY; CDR2 reads SVGAGI. Trimming took 5 bases from V and 2 from J, leaving 12 bases between them. The CDR3 DNA is TGTGCCAGCAGTCCACTGACAGAAAACACTGAAGCTTTCTTT. It codes for CASSPLTENTEAFF.

The chain joins TRBV3-1 (or the pseudogene TRBV3-2) to TRBJ2-7, with TRBD2 matching over 7 bases. Losses at the gene ends were 6 bases for V and 6 bases for J; bases not matched to a gene: 5. This CDR3 has 12 residues. The germline gives CDR1 LGHDT, CDR2 YNNKEL (reference sequence). The CDR3 here is CASRSPGGEQYF. The CDR3 DNA sequence: TGTGCCAGCAGATCCCCGGGGGGCGAGCAGTACTTC.

This rearrangement joins TRBV3-1 (or the pseudogene TRBV3-2) to TRBJ2-5; 13 nucleotides agree with TRBD2. Germline CDR1 reads LGHDT; CDR2 reads YNNKEL (reference sequence). The CDR3 consists of 15 residues. J gave up 0 bases and V 8 bases, and 3 bases lay outside the gene matches. The CDR3 reads CASGTSGVYQETQYF. For the CDR3, the DNA is TGTGCCAGCGGGACTAGCGGGGTGTACCAAGAGACCCAGTACTTC.

This clone was seen once. The V and J genes are TRBV9 and TRBJ2-2, with 9 bases that match TRBD2. The germline CDR1 and CDR2 sequences are SGDLS and YYNGEE. CDR3 length: 17 residues. J gave up 3 bases and V 0 bases, and 6 bases lay outside the gene matches. Here the CDR3 DNA reads TGTGCCAGCAGCGTAGTGAAGTTAGCGGGAGACACCGGGGAGCTGTTTTTT. Encoded protein: CASSVVKLAGDTGELFF.

V is TRBV20-1 and J is TRBJ2-7; D is undetermined. The CDR3 has 10 residues. V was shortened by 6 bases and J by 5 bases, with 8 bases between the two germline ends. The germline V gene has CDR1 DFQATT and CDR2 SNEGSKA (reference sequence). The CDR3 protein is CSALFHEQYF. CDR3 nucleotide sequence: TGCAGTGCCCTTTTCCACGAGCAGTACTTC.

A few counts support this clone. This chain links TRBV2 with TRBJ1-2; TRBD1 might be the D (6 bases). With 5 bases removed from V and 2 bases from J, the gap between germline ends came to 21 bases. CDR3 length: 17 residues. CDR1 is SNHLY and CDR2 is FYNNEI in the germline V gene. In DNA, the CDR3 is TGTGCCAGCAGTCCAGGCAGGGCAGGGGCGGTCAACTATGGCTACACCTTC. Translated: CASSPGRAGAVNYGYTF.

V and J are TRBV9 and TRBJ1-1, with 9 nucleotides matching TRBD1. Germline CDR1 and CDR2: SGDLS and YYNGEE. The CDR3 has 14 amino acids. The J segment lost 4 bases and the V segment lost 3 bases, leaving 4 bases of the junction unmatched. The CDR3 coding sequence is TGTGCCAGCAGCGCCGACAGGGGGGCCACTGAAGCTTTCTTT. Translating it yields CASSADRGATEAFF.

This clone appeared once. The V gene is TRBV3-1 (or the pseudogene TRBV3-2), the J gene TRBJ1-5, with unresolved D. Looked up from germline, CDR1 is LGHDT and CDR2 is YNNKEL (reference sequence). V lost 6 bases to trimming and J lost 3 bases, with 9 bases between them. This CDR3 has 13 residues. CDR3 protein: CASSLDINQPQHF. CDR3 DNA sequence: TGTGCCAGCAGTCTCGACATCAATCAGCCCCAGCATTTT.

The V call is TRBV6-5, the J call TRBJ2-7; TRBD1 matches 7 bases. Germline-derived CDR1 and CDR2 are MNHEY and SVGAGI. V shed 5 bases, J shed 6 bases, and the junction held 4 bases outside the gene matches. The CDR3 contains 12 residues. In DNA form, the CDR3 reads TGTGCCAGCAGTACTTACAGGGGCGAGCAGTACTTC. Its protein is CASSTYRGEQYF.

This rearrangement joins TRBV7-2 to TRBJ2-7, with 7 positions matching TRBD1. Germline V gene lookup returns CDR1 SGHTA and CDR2 FQGNSA. The CDR3 runs 15 residues. After removal of 5 bases from V and 4 bases from J, the junction contained 11 bases not matched to a gene. The CDR3 DNA follows: TGTGCCAGCAGCAACACGGGACAGCCTATATACGAGCAGTACTTC. Translation: CASSNTGQPIYEQYF.

This clone was seen only once. V and J are TRBV2 and TRBJ1-4; D possibly corresponds to TRBD1 (6 bases). V was pared by 7 bases and J by 10 bases, with 19 bases between. The CDR3 has 14 residues. Germline V CDR1 and CDR2: SNHLY, FYNNEI. CDR3 amino acids: CASTLRTASGKLFF. CDR3 coding DNA: TGTGCCAGCACCTTAAGGACAGCCTCTGGAAAACTGTTTTTT.

This chain joins TRBV27 and TRBJ2-7; the match to TRBD1 covers 10 bases. CDR1 and CDR2 (germline): MNHEY, SMNVEV (reference sequence). V gave up 3 bases and J gave up 4 bases; unmatched junction bases: 3. CDR3 length: 14 residues. In DNA form, the CDR3 reads TGTGCCAGCAGTTTTGGGACAGGGGCGTACGAGCAGTACTTC. Protein sequence: CASSFGTGAYEQYF.

This rearrangement joins TRBV11-2 to TRBJ2-3; tentative D call: TRBD2 (5 bases). V was cut by 1 base and J by 6 bases, with 8 bases left in between. CDR1 is SGHAT, CDR2 FQNNGV, per germline. This CDR3 region has 13 residues. CDR3 coding DNA: TGTGCCAGCAGCTTAGTACTAGTGGATACGCAGTATTTT. This translates into CASSLVLVDTQYF.

This chain connects TRBV7-2 to TRBJ2-7, with a tentative D call TRBD1 (6 bases). Trimming took off 5 bases at V and 2 bases at J, with 10 bases between the two ends. The germline V gene encodes CDR1 SGHTA and CDR2 FQGNSA. CDR3 length: 13 residues. Written as DNA, the CDR3 is TGTGCCAGCAGCACCGGGACACCCTACGAGCAGTACTTC. It yields the protein CASSTGTPYEQYF.

The chain uses TRBV19 and TRBJ1-5; D may be TRBD1 (6 bases). V lost 4 bases, J lost 1 base, and 8 bases lay in between. Germline CDR1 LNHDA, CDR2 SQIVND (reference sequence). The CDR3 covers 14 residues. CDR3 loop: CASSNGGSNQPQHF. CDR3 bases: TGTGCCAGTAGTAATGGGGGCAGCAATCAGCCCCAGCATTTT.

This clone was detected once. V is TRBV7-9 and J is TRBJ2-4, with TRBD1 matching 7 bases. The CDR3 is 15 amino acids. After removal of 3 bases from V and 10 bases from J, the junction contained 12 bases not matched to a gene. From germline, CDR1 is SEHNR and CDR2 FQNEAQ (reference sequence). The DNA for the CDR3 is TGTGCCAGCAGCTTGACCTCAATTTCAGGGGGAATTCAGTACTTC. Translated, it gives CASSLTSISGGIQYF.

V gene TRBV6-5 combines with J gene TRBJ1-5; D not certain. CDR1 is MNHEY and CDR2 is SVGAGI in the germline V gene. CDR3 length equals 15 residues. Trimming left V 7 bases short and J 0 bases short, with 13 bases between. Written as DNA, the CDR3 is TGTGCCAGCACCCCGAGGGATTATAGCAATCAGCCCCAGCATTTT. This codes for CASTPRDYSNQPQHF.

The chain links TRBV29-1 to TRBJ1-2; D is unclear. Germline V gene data show CDR1 as SQVTM and CDR2 as ANQGSEA. This CDR3 has 15 residues. With 5 bases removed from V and 5 bases from J, the gap between germline ends came to 21 bases. CDR3 amino acids: CSVLEGKGSRYGYTF. The CDR3 bases are TGCAGCGTTTTAGAGGGAAAAGGGAGCCGATATGGCTACACCTTC. The variable domain in full, with the rest retrieved from reference TRBV29-1 and TRBJ1-2, is SAVISQKPSRDICQRGTSLTIQCQVDSQVTMMFWYRQQPGQSLTLIATANQGSEATYESGFVIDKFPISRPNLTFSTLTVSNMSPEDSSIYLCSVLEGKGSRYGYTFGSGTRLTVV.

This rearrangement joins TRBV12-3 or TRBV12-4 to TRBJ2-6; D call uncertain. Trimming removed 10 bases at V and 1 base at J, with 5 bases between. This CDR3 is built from 12 residues. The CDR3 loop is CATKSGANVLTF. The CDR3 DNA reads TGTGCCACCAAATCTGGGGCCAACGTCCTGACTTTC.